Presented here are 21 T cell receptor beta chains from one specimen sequenced in a study of shared clonotypes between healthy human individuals. This table comes from immunoSEQ multiplex PCR, and its TCRdb copy is limited to in-frame clones, with some not included. The data contain about 600,000 clones, around 97% of them seen just once; the ten biggest clones take up around 0.057%. The sequencing input was naive CD4+ T cells sorted from blood. Subset reported: CD45RA+ positively selected. These receptors all come from a woman aged 30 to 39 in good health.

The CDR3 DNA follows: TGTGCCTGGAGTTACCTCGGAACGAAAACTTGGAATGAGCAGTTCTTC. Encoded protein: CAWSYLGTKTWNEQFF. The rearrangement links TRBV30 to TRBJ2-1; D not certain. The V end was cut by 2 bases, the J end by 7 bases, with 21 bases between. CDR1 and CDR2 (germline): GTSNPN, SVGIG (reference sequence). CDR3 size: 16 residues.

This chain connects TRBV28 to TRBJ2-7; unclear D gene. The CDR3 sequence is 13 residues long. The V gene's germline CDR1 is MDHEN and CDR2 SYDVKM. With 5 bases removed from V and 2 bases from J, the gap between germline ends came to 10 bases. CDR3 DNA sequence: TGTGCCAGCAGTCAGGACCCCGCCTACGAGCAGTACTTC. It yields the protein CASSQDPAYEQYF.

The CDR3, as DNA: TGTGCCAGCAGCTTCGGGGACGAGCAGTACTTC. Amino acids: CASSFGDEQYF. The rearrangement uses TRBV13 and TRBJ2-5; weak D call: TRBD2 (5 bases). The DNA end favors TRBJ2-7, so the J call may be wrong. Germline values: CDR1 PRHDT, CDR2 FYEKMQ (reference sequence). The CDR3 spans 11 residues.

J is TRBJ2-5 and V is TRBV7-6, with TRBD1 as a possible D gene (5 bases). Germline lookup yields CDR1 SGHVS and CDR2 FNYEAQ. The CDR3 length is 16 residues. Trimming pared 1 base from V and 2 bases from J, leaving 14 bases between. DNA for the CDR3: TGTGCCAGCAGCTTAGTTCTCCCAGGGCTACAAGAGACCCAGTACTTC. Translation gives CASSLVLPGLQETQYF.

This chain uses TRBV6-1 with TRBJ2-7, with unresolved D. This CDR3 region has 12 residues. Germline assignment: CDR1 MNHNS and CDR2 SASEGT. Trimming left V 4 bases short and J 3 bases short, with 7 bases between. This CDR3 reads CASSGGFYEQYF. CDR3 in DNA: TGTGCCAGCAGTGGGGGTTTCTACGAGCAGTACTTC.

This chain uses TRBV18 with TRBJ2-1; TRBD2 matches at 8 bases. The length of the CDR3 is 17 residues. The germline gives CDR1 KGHSH, CDR2 LQKENI. V lost 4 bases and J lost 0; bases outside the gene matches: 8. The CDR3, as DNA: TGTGCCAGCTCACGTAGGACTAGCCCGTACTCCTACAATGAGCAGTTCTTC. It yields the protein CASSRRTSPYSYNEQFF. Full variable domain (missing parts from reference TRBV18 and TRBJ2-1): NAGVMQNPRHLVRRRGQEARLRCSPMKGHSHVYWYRQLPEEGLKFMVYLQKENIIDESGMPKERFSAEFPKEGPSILRIQQVVRGDSAAYFCASSRRTSPYSYNEQFFGPGTRLTVL.

This sequence joins TRBV28 and TRBJ1-3; D perhaps matches TRBD1 (6 bases). Germline V gene sequence: CDR1 MDHEN, CDR2 SYDVKM. V was pared by 2 bases and J by 0 bases, with 11 bases between. This CDR3 contains 16 residues. The DNA of the CDR3 is TGTGCCAGCAGTTTAGGGGGGGCATTCTCTGGAAACACCATATATTTT. This gives the protein CASSLGGAFSGNTIYF.

V and J are TRBV5-5 and TRBJ2-4; 15 nucleotides match TRBD2. Germline CDR1 and CDR2: SGHKS and YYEKEE (reference sequence). V was pared by 4 bases and J by 9 bases, with 8 bases of the junction left unmatched. The CDR3 is 16 amino acids. CDR3 sequence: CASSLGLAGGLGIQYF. The CDR3 DNA reads as TGTGCCAGCAGCCTGGGACTAGCGGGAGGTCTGGGCATTCAGTACTTC. The full variable domain, rest sourced from reference TRBV5-5 and TRBJ2-4, is DAGVTQSPTHLIKTRGQQVTLRCSPISGHKSVSWYQQVLGQGPQFIFQYYEKEERGRGNFPDRFSARQFPNYSSELNVNALLLGDSALYLCASSLGLAGGLGIQYFGAGTRLSVL.

The genes are TRBV28 and TRBJ2-3, with 9 bases fitting TRBD2. This CDR3 is built from 15 residues. The germline gives CDR1 MDHEN, CDR2 SYDVKM. The junction had 5 bases not matched to a gene; V was cut back by 4 bases and J by 3 bases. For the CDR3, the DNA is TGTGCCAGCAGTTCGGCGGGAGGGCCAACAGATACGCAGTATTTT. Translating gives CASSSAGGPTDTQYF.

The chain recombines TRBV5-8 with TRBJ1-1; TRBD1 aligns across 7 bases. The CDR3 length is 13 residues. Germline V gene data show CDR1 as SGHTS and CDR2 as YDEGEE. The V segment lost 7 bases and the J segment 5 bases; nucleotides outside the gene matches: 8. The CDR3 region is CASLGQVGTEAFF. CDR3 nucleotides: TGTGCCAGCCTAGGACAGGTTGGGACTGAAGCTTTCTTT. The full variable domain, in which reference TRBV5-8 and TRBJ1-1 provide the parts outside the CDR3, is EAGVTQSPTHLIKTRGQQATLRCSPISGHTSVYWYQQALGLGLQFLLWYDEGEERNRGNFPPRFSGRQFPNYSSELNVNALELEDSALYLCASLGQVGTEAFFGQGTRLTVV.

The sample holds one count of this clone. V gene TRBV7-9 combines with J gene TRBJ2-7; 9 nucleotides line up with TRBD1. The CDR3 covers 13 residues. Trimming at V came to 4 bases and at J to 6 bases, leaving 4 bases not matched to a gene. Germline V gene lookup returns CDR1 SEHNR and CDR2 FQNEAQ (reference sequence). The CDR3 region has the DNA TGTGCCAGCAGCTGGGGACAGGGCCCCGAGCAGTACTTC. It yields the protein CASSWGQGPEQYF.

The CDR3 spells CASSPAHRVGTDTQYF. The CDR3 DNA sequence: TGTGCCAGCAGCCCCGCCCACAGGGTCGGGACAGATACGCAGTATTTT. The chain has TRBV27 and TRBJ2-3; a weak D match, TRBD1 (6 bases). CDR1 MNHEY and CDR2 SMNVEV come from the germline V gene (reference sequence). There are 16 residues in the CDR3. V was clipped by 6 bases and J by 3 bases, with 19 bases between them.

J is TRBJ2-1 and V is TRBV9; D is perhaps TRBD2 (5 bases). Trimming removed 2 bases at V and 10 bases at J, with 19 bases between. Germline CDR1 SGDLS, CDR2 YYNGEE. CDR3 length: 15 residues. The CDR3 DNA follows: TGTGCCAGCAGCGTCGGGCTAGCCACCCGAGGGGAGCAGTTCTTC. Translated: CASSVGLATRGEQFF.

The V and J genes are TRBV5-1 and TRBJ2-7, with D possibly TRBD1 on 5 matching bases. Germline CDR1 is SGHRS and CDR2 is YFSETQ. The CDR3 is 14 residues long. V lost 0 bases, J lost 2 bases, and 9 bases lay in between. For the CDR3, the DNA is TGCGCCAGCAGCTTGGACAGGCAAACCTACGAGCAGTACTTC. Its protein is CASSLDRQTYEQYF.

The chain joins TRBV27 to TRBJ2-1, with 8 bases that match TRBD2. The CDR3 contains 16 residues. V lost 3 bases to trimming and J lost 6 bases; unmatched junction nucleotides: 10. The germline CDR1 and CDR2 sequences are MNHEY and SMNVEV (reference sequence). The CDR3 loop is CASSFSGRVFFNEQFF. The DNA of the CDR3 is TGTGCCAGCAGTTTTTCCGGGAGGGTGTTTTTCAATGAGCAGTTCTTC.

Regarding this clone: The sample carries other DNA sequences with the same CDR3. J is TRBJ2-5 and V is TRBV7-9; the match to TRBD2 covers 7 bases. Trimming took 1 base from V and 2 from J; bases not matched to a gene: 1. The CDR3 contains 14 residues. Germline V gene data show CDR1 as SEHNR and CDR2 as FQNEAQ (reference sequence). DNA of the CDR3: TGTGCCAGCAGCTTAGTGGGGGGGCAAGAGACCCAGTACTTC. This gives the protein CASSLVGGQETQYF.

The V and J genes are TRBV4-1 and TRBJ1-5; possibly TRBD1 for D (6 bases). The CDR3 covers 16 residues. Trimming cost V 1 base and J 6 bases, with 16 bases left between them. Germline loops: CDR1 MGHRA, CDR2 YSYEKL. CDR3 nucleotide sequence: TGCGCCAGCAGCCAAGCGGGAGATACAGGGTTTCAGCCCCAGCATTTT. It yields the protein CASSQAGDTGFQPQHF.

This chain joins TRBV25-1 and TRBJ2-1; possible D gene TRBD2, 6 bases. V was shortened by 2 bases and J by 4 bases, with 15 bases between the two germline ends. Germline values: CDR1 MGHDK, CDR2 SYGVNS. The CDR3 contains 16 residues. The CDR3: CASSEPGRGKYNEQFF. The DNA for the CDR3 is TGTGCCAGCAGTGAACCGGGCCGCGGGAAATACAATGAGCAGTTCTTC.

In the case of this clone: Within the sample, other DNA sequences also encode this same CDR3. J is TRBJ1-1 and V is TRBV5-1; possible D gene TRBD1, 5 bases. With 3 bases removed from V and 2 bases from J, the gap between germline ends came to 8 bases. This CDR3 spans 13 amino acids. CDR1 and CDR2 from the germline V gene are SGHRS and YFSETQ. The DNA for the CDR3 is TGCGCCAGCAGCTCCCAGGGAAACACTGAAGCTTTCTTT. This gives the protein CASSSQGNTEAFF.

The rearrangement links TRBV13 to TRBJ1-1; a weak D match, TRBD1 (5 bases). Germline CDR1 is PRHDT and CDR2 is FYEKMQ (reference sequence). V was pared by 4 bases and J by 1 base, with 7 bases between. This CDR3 is built from 13 residues. The chain's CDR3 is CASSWGPNTEAFF. CDR3 sequence (DNA): TGTGCCAGCAGCTGGGGACCGAACACTGAAGCTTTCTTT.

This clone was seen a single time. The gene calls are TRBV10-3 and TRBJ2-1, with unresolved D. The CDR3 is 14 amino acids. V was trimmed by 2 bases and J by 2 bases, leaving 7 bases between them. Germline-derived CDR1 and CDR2 are ENHRY and SYGVKD. The CDR3 DNA reads as TGTGCCATCAGTGAGACGGATGCCTACAATGAGCAGTTCTTC. Translated: CAISETDAYNEQFF.